Listed below are T cell receptor beta chains from one sample, sequenced in a study of T cell repertoires in cytomegalovirus infection. TCRdb itself ran the reads through MiXCR, one entry per CDR3 protein. This sample yields more than 500,000 distinct CDR3 sequences, of which approximately 17% are seen a single time; about 24% belongs to the top ten. Sequencing input: CD8+ T cells from PBMCs. These receptors came from a human donor in good health (CMV status not recorded). Some clones in this sample may be carry-over from other donors' samples. CDR3s include the opening cysteine and the closing phenylalanine or tryptophan. D genes are given only for firm matches. Expanded clones get a size class; other rows say once, few or many, or leave the size out.

CDR3nt	CDR3aa	d_gene	abundance	v_gene	j_gene
TGTGCCAGCAGTTTTGGACCTCTTAACTATGGCTACACCTTC	CASSFGPLNYGYTF	NA	few	TRBV27	TRBJ1-2
TGTGCCAGCAGCCTAATAGGACCCCCCGACCCTGAAGCTTTCTTT	CASSLIGPPDPEAFF	NA	few	TRBV7-3	TRBJ1-1
TGTGCCAGCAGTTTGGATAGCGGGACTGGTAATGAGCAGTTCTTC	CASSLDSGTGNEQFF	TRBD2	many	TRBV28	TRBJ2-1
TGTGCCAGCAGCCCTGGTCTCGGGGACTCCTACGAGCAGTACTTC	CASSPGLGDSYEQYF	NA	few	TRBV13	TRBJ2-7
TGTGCCACCGGGGGGGCGCAGAAAGAGACCCAGTACTTC	CATGGAQKETQYF	TRBD2	many	TRBV10-3	TRBJ2-5
TGTGCCAGCAGTTTAATCGGGGACTCCTACAATGAGCAGTTCTTC	CASSLIGDSYNEQFF	NA	many	TRBV12-3/TRBV12-4	TRBJ2-1
TGCGCCAGCAGCTTGGTCCCGGTCCAAGAGACCCAGTACTTC	CASSLVPVQETQYF	NA	few	TRBV5-1	TRBJ2-5
TGTGCCAGCAGCTTAGTTTTTACAGGGGAATCACCCCTCCACTTT	CASSLVFTGESPLHF	TRBD1	NA	TRBV7-9	TRBJ1-6
TGTGCCAGCAGCTACCTAGGACAGGGTCTTAACTATGGCTACACCTTC	CASSYLGQGLNYGYTF	TRBD1	NA	TRBV7-9	TRBJ1-2
TGTGCCAGCTCATTACAGGCCTCGAGACAGGGGCGGCCAGGGGCCCTCCACTTT	CASSLQASRQGRPGALHF	TRBD1	NA	TRBV18	TRBJ1-6
TGTGCCAGCCCACTGGGAGAGGACTATGGCTACACCTTC	CASPLGEDYGYTF	NA	few	TRBV7-9	TRBJ1-2
TGTGCCAGCAGCTGGGGGTCCGGAGGCACTGAAGCTTTCTTT	CASSWGSGGTEAFF	NA	many	TRBV6-2/TRBV6-3	TRBJ1-1
TGCGCCAGCAGCTACGGGACTAGCGGGAGTGGCAATGAGCAGTTCTTC	CASSYGTSGSGNEQFF	TRBD2	NA	TRBV4-1	TRBJ2-1
TGTGCTAGTGGTGGCCACAGGGATGATGAGCAGTTCTTC	CASGGHRDDEQFF	NA	NA	TRBV12-5	TRBJ2-1
TGTGCCACCAGTACCCCTAACCCATCTGATTACGAGCAGTACTTC	CATSTPNPSDYEQYF	NA	many	TRBV24-1	TRBJ2-7
TGCGCCAGCAGCCAAGATTGGGCGGGAAGCACAGATACGCAGTATTTT	CASSQDWAGSTDTQYF	NA	NA	TRBV4-1	TRBJ2-3
TGTGCCAGCAGCTTCCCGGACAGGGGTTACGAGCAGTACTTC	CASSFPDRGYEQYF	TRBD1	few	TRBV7-9	TRBJ2-7
TGTGCCAGCAGTTTATGGGGATTCAACACTGAAGCTTTCTTT	CASSLWGFNTEAFF	NA	few	TRBV27	TRBJ1-1
TGTGCCAGCAGTCCTAGCGGGGGGTTCAATGAGCAGTTCTTC	CASSPSGGFNEQFF	TRBD2	many	TRBV27	TRBJ2-1
TGTGCCAGCAGCTTAGTTGTCGGTCACTCCTACAATGAGCAGTTCTTC	CASSLVVGHSYNEQFF	NA	many	TRBV7-6	TRBJ2-1
TGTGCCAGCAGCTCCCCCCCGACAGGGGGCAATGAGCAGTTCTTC	CASSSPPTGGNEQFF	TRBD1	many	TRBV7-9	TRBJ2-1
TGCAGCTCTCGGACGGAGAACTATGGCTACACCTTC	CSSRTENYGYTF	NA	many	TRBV29-1	TRBJ1-2
TGTGCCAGCAGTTTCCAGACCGAAAACTACTCAGCTTTCTTT	CASSFQTENYSAFF	NA	NA	TRBV28	TRBJ1-1
TGCAGTGTTCGCGCCCCGGGACTAGCGGGGTCCTACAATGAGCAGTTCTTC	CSVRAPGLAGSYNEQFF	TRBD2	few	TRBV20-1	TRBJ2-1
TGCAGTGGTCGGTTGGTAGCGGAAGAGACCCAGTACTTC	CSGRLVAEETQYF	NA	NA	TRBV20-1	TRBJ2-5
TGTGCCAGCAGTTTAATGTTCGGGGTCACCGGGGAGCTGTTTTTT	CASSLMFGVTGELFF	NA	few	TRBV27	TRBJ2-2
TGTGCCAGCAGTTTCTTGGCAAGGGGAGATACGCAGTATTTT	CASSFLARGDTQYF	NA	many	TRBV12-3/TRBV12-4	TRBJ2-3
TGTGCCAGCAGCCTAACTAGCGGGAGCTCCTACAATGAGCAGTTCTTC	CASSLTSGSSYNEQFF	TRBD2	many	TRBV11-2	TRBJ2-1
TGTGCCAGCAGCACGGGACTAGCGGGGGGGCTGTGGGGCACAGATACGCAGTATTTT	CASSTGLAGGLWGTDTQYF	TRBD2	NA	TRBV7-9	TRBJ2-3
TGTGCCAGCAGCCCGCCGGGGAGCGGGGGGCCGCGGCAGTATTTT	CASSPPGSGGPRQYF	TRBD2	many	TRBV7-9	TRBJ2-3
TGTGCCAGCAGCTTAGCCCACATGGGGCGCGAGCAGTACTTC	CASSLAHMGREQYF	NA	many	TRBV7-9	TRBJ2-7
TGTGCCAGCAGCCCGACAGGGGGGCTCCACGAGCAGTACTTC	CASSPTGGLHEQYF	TRBD1	NA	TRBV7-3	TRBJ2-7
TGCGCCAGCAGCTTCCCCCTATTGGACAGGGGGACGGGGGAGACCCAGTACTTC	CASSFPLLDRGTGETQYF	TRBD1	few	TRBV5-1	TRBJ2-5
TGCGCCAGCAGCCAAGATGGTAGAAACAATGAGCAGTTCTTC	CASSQDGRNNEQFF	NA	NA	TRBV4-1	TRBJ2-1
TGTGCCAGCAGTGAGGGTAAGAATGAGCAGTTCTTC	CASSEGKNEQFF	NA	NA	TRBV9	TRBJ2-1
TGCGCCAGCAGCTTGGTTCAGGGGATCTACAATGAGCAGTTCTTC	CASSLVQGIYNEQFF	NA	many	TRBV5-1	TRBJ2-1
TGTGCCTGGAGTGTACTAGGCGGGGAGCTGTTTTTT	CAWSVLGGELFF	NA	NA	TRBV30	TRBJ2-2
TGTGCCAGCAGCTTGTTTGTCCGTCTTAAACAGAACACTGAAGCTTTCTTT	CASSLFVRLKQNTEAFF	NA	NA	TRBV7-9	TRBJ1-1
TGTGCCAGCACCGATAGGGCAGGGGGCCGGGGAGAGACCCAGTACTTC	CASTDRAGGRGETQYF	TRBD1	many	TRBV12-3/TRBV12-4	TRBJ2-5
TGTGCCAGCAGCCCAGTAGACCTAACCAGCTATGGGGTCCAAGAGACCCAGTACTTC	CASSPVDLTSYGVQETQYF	NA	NA	TRBV4-2	TRBJ2-5
TGTGCCAGCAGCTTACTCGACGAGCAGTACTTC	CASSLLDEQYF	NA	many	TRBV7-9	TRBJ2-7
TGTGCCAGTAGTTCGGGGACTAGCGGCTCCTACAATGAGCAGTTCTTC	CASSSGTSGSYNEQFF	TRBD2	many	TRBV19	TRBJ2-1
TGTGCCAGCAGCCATGGTAGGGGGCTAGGAAACACCATATATTTT	CASSHGRGLGNTIYF	TRBD1	NA	TRBV5-4	TRBJ1-3
TGTGCCAGCAGCACGTCCACCAACTCCTATAATTCACCCCTCCACTTT	CASSTSTNSYNSPLHF	NA	many	TRBV7-6	TRBJ1-6
TGTGCCAGCAGTGAAGGCATGGTTCCCTACGAGCAGTACTTC	CASSEGMVPYEQYF	NA	many	TRBV6-1	TRBJ2-7
TGTGCCAGCAGCGGCACGGGGGGTGGCGGGAGCGGCAATGAGCAGTTCTTC	CASSGTGGGGSGNEQFF	TRBD2	few	TRBV9	TRBJ2-1
TGTGCCAGCAGCATCGGGACAGGGGGCGCGGGCAATGAGCAGTTCTTC	CASSIGTGGAGNEQFF	TRBD1	few	TRBV11-2	TRBJ2-1